Given below is one T cell receptor (beta chain) in context. Its specificity is unknown. This sample stems from a study of T cells in localized non-small cell lung cancer. Some clones are missing from TCRdb's copy, which holds only in-frame ones; the method was immunoSEQ multiplex PCR. The sample gives about 41,000 clones, about 88% of which show up once; roughly 7% is in the top ten. Whole-study results and caveats: Tumor showed lower T cell clonality than uninvolved adjacent lung, where it was highest.

Per germline, CDR1 GTSNPN and CDR2 SVGIG (reference sequence). The J segment lost 3 bases and the V segment lost 8 bases, leaving 6 bases of the junction unmatched. This CDR3 spans 12 amino acids. The sequence derives from a woman between 18 and 55 years old with stage III lung adenocarcinoma. Specimen: peripheral blood, collected before any cancer treatment. This sequence joins TRBV30 and TRBJ2-7; 8 positions agree with TRBD1. The CDR3 loop reads CAGRDRNYEQYF. CDR3 nucleotide sequence: TGTGCCGGACGGGACAGGAACTACGAGCAGTACTTC.